The rows below give T cell receptor beta chains drawn from one sample of a study of blood T cell repertoires in COVID-19. TCRdb's table, derived via immunoSEQ multiplex PCR, lists solely in-frame clones and lacks some. This table holds approximately 200,000 clones, 70% to 90% found once. The sample comprised PBMCs or T cells enriched from blood (not recorded which). The receptors stem from a woman aged 40 to 50 with acute COVID-19. Both conserved end residues are part of each CDR3. The order of the fields is J gene, V gene, D gene, clone size, CDR3 DNA, CDR3 protein. The D gene is left open where the match is weak. Some rows mark clone size as missing; the rest say once, few, many or name a class of expanded clone.

>TRBJ2-1|TRBV19|TRBD1|many
TGTGCCAGTAGTATAGGACAGGGGGCGCAGAATGAGCAGTTCTTC
CASSIGQGAQNEQFF
>TRBJ2-5|TRBV5-1|TRBD2|.
TGCGCCAGCAGCTCTAGCGGGGGAAAGGAGACCCAGTACTTC
CASSSSGGKETQYF
>TRBJ2-5|TRBV28|.|few
TGTGCCAGCAGGACCTCTGGACTAACAGAAGAGACCCAGTACTTC
CASRTSGLTEETQYF
>TRBJ1-1|TRBV2|TRBD1|.
TGTGCCAGCAGGGGACAGCCGAACACTGAAGCTTTCTTT
CASRGQPNTEAFF
>TRBJ1-6|TRBV28|.|.
TGTGCCAGCAGGGCCGGGGGGCCGGATAATTCACCCCTCCACTTT
CASRAGGPDNSPLHF
>TRBJ1-2|TRBV4-1|.|few
TGCGCCAGCAGCCAAGACAGGGTCGGCTACACCTTC
CASSQDRVGYTF
>TRBJ1-5|TRBV6-5|.|.
TGTGCCCGGCCCCAGGGGAACCCCCCGCATTTT
CARPQGNPPHF
>TRBJ2-1|TRBV10-3|TRBD2|.
TGTGCCATCAGTGAGCTTAGCGGGAAGGGTGAGCAGTTCTTC
CAISELSGKGEQFF
>TRBJ2-1|TRBV18|TRBD2|.
TGTGCCAGCTCACCCCAAGCGGGGGTGTACAATGAGCAGTTCTTC
CASSPQAGVYNEQFF
>TRBJ1-2|TRBV4-2|.|.
TGTGCCAGCAGCCAAGGTTTTTCAGGCCGCTCTTCAGTCGGCAGGGGTAAAAACTATGGCTACACCTTC
CASSQGFSGRSSVGRGKNYGYTF
>TRBJ2-7|TRBV7-8|.|.
TGTGCCAGCAGCTTAAGAAGGACAAGCTTATACGAGCAGTACTTC
CASSLRRTSLYEQYF
>TRBJ2-1|TRBV9|TRBD2|.
TGTGCCAGCAGCGTATCATCAGCGGGAATGTCCTACAATGAGCAGTTCTTC
CASSVSSAGMSYNEQFF
>TRBJ2-7|TRBV28|.|.
TGTGCCAGCAGTTTACTCACAGGGAAGGCTCGCGAGCAGTACTTC
CASSLLTGKAREQYF
>TRBJ1-2|TRBV18|.|.
TGTGCCAGCTCACCAGAGGCAGGAGGGAACTATGGCTACACCTTC
CASSPEAGGNYGYTF
>TRBJ2-3|TRBV7-3|TRBD1|.
TGTGCCAGCAGCCCGTTACGGGACAGGGGGCGAGGAGATACGCAGTATTTT
CASSPLRDRGRGDTQYF
>TRBJ2-5|TRBV5-4|TRBD2|.
TGTGCCAGCAGCAAAAAACCGGGACTAGCGTTTGAGACCCAGTACTTC
CASSKKPGLAFETQYF
>TRBJ2-2|TRBV7-2|TRBD2|.
TGTGCCAGCAGCGCTACGCTAGCGGGGAGCTACACCGGGGAGCTGTTTTTT
CASSATLAGSYTGELFF
>TRBJ1-2|TRBV14|.|.
TGTGCCAGCAGCCAGAACAGACAGGACTTTCTAAATGGCTACACCTTC
CASSQNRQDFLNGYTF
>TRBJ2-1|TRBV30|TRBD1|.
TGTGCCTGGAGTGTAGACAGGGGCCACAATGAGCAGTTCTTC
CAWSVDRGHNEQFF
>TRBJ2-7|TRBV5-6|TRBD1|.
TGTGCCAGCAGCTTTGGCGGGGGACAGGGTTACGAGCAGTACTTC
CASSFGGGQGYEQYF
>TRBJ2-3|TRBV11-2|TRBD2|.
TGTGCCAGCAGCTTAGATAGAGCGGGAGGGCGAGATACGCAGTATTTT
CASSLDRAGGRDTQYF
>TRBJ2-2|TRBV27|TRBD1|.
TGTGCCAGCAGAGAGGGACAGGGGGCCGGGGAGCTGTTTTTT
CASREGQGAGELFF
>TRBJ1-2|TRBV7-3|.|.
TGTGCCAGCAGTCCAGACAGAGCTAACTATGGCTACACCTTC
CASSPDRANYGYTF
>TRBJ2-7|TRBV2|TRBD1|.
TGTGCCAGCAGTGTGGGACAGTACTACGAGCAGTACTTC
CASSVGQYYEQYF
>TRBJ2-1|TRBV11-2|TRBD1|.
TGTGCCAGCAGCCAAAAACAGGGGGCCGAATACAATGAGCAGTTCTTC
CASSQKQGAEYNEQFF
>TRBJ1-2|TRBV7-8|TRBD1|.
TGTGCCAGCAGCCGACAGGGGGCTGGGTATGGCTACACCTTC
CASSRQGAGYGYTF